Reported below is one T cell receptor beta chain. Antigen unknown. Method: immunoSEQ multiplex PCR; TCRdb's copy keeps in-frame clones and lacks some. The profile shows about 600,000 clones, more than 95% of them singletons. The data derive from a study of shared clonotypes between healthy human individuals. On the study more broadly: The cohort had a couple of women and three men, ages 18 to 49. Study observations and caveats: The diversity represented, both genetic and in exposure history, was limited by few donors.

Trimming stripped 2 bases from V and 1 base from J, with 10 bases between. The CDR3 loop spans 15 amino acids. Germline CDR1 is MNHNY and CDR2 is SVGAGI (reference sequence). The sequence was collected from a woman aged 25-40 years in good health. The chain carries TRBV6-6 and TRBJ2-3; no firm D call. Specimen: naive CD4+ T cells sorted from blood. Regarding subset: CD45RA+ positively selected. The CDR3 coding sequence is TGTGCCAGCAGTTACGGCGGTCCCCGCACAGATACGCAGTATTTT. Residues: CASSYGGPRTDTQYF.